The 21 T cell receptor beta chains below were found in one sample sequenced in a study of control samples from healthy donors and cancer patients. TCRdb's copy holds only in-frame clones and misses some; the assay was immunoSEQ multiplex PCR. The sample has around 150,000 clones; roughly 94% are singletons. Sequenced: PBMCs. The receptor set was obtained from a man in his 60s with colorectal cancer.

This chain connects TRBV7-9 to TRBJ1-3; 8 nucleotides agree with TRBD1. V lost 3 bases, J lost 3 bases, and 4 bases stayed unmatched. The CDR3 extends over 15 amino acids. CDR1 SEHNR and CDR2 FQNEAQ come from the germline V gene (reference sequence). CDR3 DNA: TGTGCCAGCAGCTTTCCGACAGGGGTTGGAAACACCATATATTTT. Translating it yields CASSFPTGVGNTIYF.

V usage is TRBV20-1 and J usage is TRBJ2-3; unclear D gene. The length of the CDR3 is 14 residues. V lost 3 bases and J lost 1, with 11 bases in between. The V gene's germline CDR1 is DFQATT and CDR2 SNEGSKA (reference sequence). Here the CDR3 reads CSASVPSGTDTQYF. CDR3 nucleotides: TGCAGTGCTAGTGTCCCCAGTGGCACAGATACGCAGTATTTT.

This chain links TRBV3-1 (or the pseudogene TRBV3-2) with TRBJ1-1, with 8 bases identical to TRBD1. The V and J ends lost 5 bases and 5 bases, in that order; junction bases with no gene match: 7. The germline gives CDR1 LGHDT, CDR2 YNNKEL (reference sequence). The length of the CDR3 is 14 residues. The CDR3 here is CASSFQGAQTEAFF. In DNA form, the CDR3 reads TGTGCCAGCAGCTTCCAGGGGGCACAAACTGAAGCTTTCTTT.

The V call is TRBV28, the J call TRBJ1-1; D is undetermined. Per the germline V gene, CDR1 is MDHEN and CDR2 is SYDVKM. Trimming shortened V by 10 bases and J by 3 bases, and 12 bases separated the two germline ends. The CDR3 is made up of 12 amino acids. The chain's CDR3 is CATSLRDTEAFF. In DNA, the CDR3 is TGTGCCACCTCCCTACGGGACACTGAAGCTTTCTTT. Full variable domain (rest looked up from reference TRBV28 and TRBJ1-1): DVKVTQSSRYLVKRTGEKVFLECVQDMDHENMFWYRQDPGLGLRLIYFSYDVKMKEKGDIPEGYSVSREKKERFSLILESASTNQTSMYLCATSLRDTEAFFGQGTRLTVV.

J is TRBJ2-2 and V is TRBV6-4; no clear D gene. Per germline, CDR1 MRHNA and CDR2 SNTAGT. The CDR3 consists of 13 residues. The V gene lost 4 bases and the J gene lost 4 bases, with 7 bases spanning the gap. The CDR3 region is CASSGVRTGELFF. The CDR3 nucleotides are TGTGCCAGCAGTGGCGTACGCACCGGGGAGCTGTTTTTT.

CDR3 amino acids: CASSESGRSTEAFF. CDR3 nucleotides: TGTGCCAGCAGTGAATCGGGCAGGAGCACTGAAGCTTTCTTT. This chain links TRBV25-1 with TRBJ1-1; D is undetermined. This CDR3 has 14 amino acids. The ends were cut back, 1 base at V and 4 bases at J, with 10 bases in the middle. Germline V CDR1 and CDR2: MGHDK, SYGVNS.

This chain links TRBV18 with TRBJ2-3, with D uncertain. Germline CDR1 KGHSH, CDR2 LQKENI. The CDR3 sequence is 15 residues long. Trimming took off 0 bases at V and 2 bases at J, with 9 bases between the two ends. CDR3 sequence: CASSPPWENTDTQYF. In DNA form, the CDR3 reads TGTGCCAGCTCACCACCGTGGGAAAACACAGATACGCAGTATTTT.

This clone appeared a single time. V gene TRBV2 combines with J gene TRBJ1-5, with 12 bases fitting TRBD1. V shed 6 bases and J 6 bases; nucleotides not matched to a gene: 6. Germline CDR1 and CDR2: SNHLY and FYNNEI. There are 15 residues in the CDR3. CDR3 coding DNA: TGTGCCAGCAGCGGGACAGGGGGCATCGGTCAGCCCCAGCATTTT. It is translated as CASSGTGGIGQPQHF.

Turning to this clone: Other DNA sequences in the sample encode the same CDR3. The V gene is TRBV9, the J gene TRBJ1-3; tentative D call: TRBD1 (5 bases). V was cut by 0 bases and J by 4 bases, with 11 bases left in between. The CDR3 has 15 amino acids. Per the germline V gene, CDR1 is SGDLS and CDR2 is YYNGEE. The CDR3 DNA follows: TGTGCCAGCAGCGTAGGCCCAGGGCTGGGAAACACCATATATTTT. This translates into CASSVGPGLGNTIYF.

This chain links TRBV5-1 with TRBJ2-3; a weak D match, TRBD2 (5 bases). CDR3 length: 16 amino acids. The V end lost 0 bases, the J end lost 4 bases, and 15 bases lay between the germline ends. Germline V gene lookup returns CDR1 SGHRS and CDR2 YFSETQ. CDR3 DNA sequence: TGCGCCAGCAGCTTGGGATTCGGGAAGGCTGCAGATACGCAGTATTTT. The encoded protein is CASSLGFGKAADTQYF.

The gene calls are TRBV24-1 and TRBJ2-7; no clear D. CDR1 and CDR2 (germline): KGHDR, SFDVKD. V lost 5 bases, J lost 0 bases, and 13 bases lay in between. The CDR3 covers 15 residues. CDR3: CATSGAKGSSYEQYF. In DNA, the CDR3 is TGTGCCACCAGTGGCGCCAAAGGTAGCTCCTACGAGCAGTACTTC.

The J gene is TRBJ1-3, the V gene TRBV7-2; D is undetermined. Trimming removed 6 bases at V and 0 bases at J, with 15 bases between. Germline CDR1 SGHTA, CDR2 FQGNSA. This CDR3 is 16 amino acids long. The DNA for the CDR3 is TGTGCCAGCAGATTCTCTCAGGTCCCCTCTGGAAACACCATATATTTT. It yields the protein CASRFSQVPSGNTIYF. Complete variable domain (other parts from reference TRBV7-2 and TRBJ1-3): GAGVSQSPSNKVTEKGKDVELRCDPISGHTALYWYRQSLGQGLEFLIYFQGNSAPDKSGLPSDRFSAERTGGSVSTLTIQRTQQEDSAVYLCASRFSQVPSGNTIYFGEGSWLTVV.

V is TRBV6-6 and J is TRBJ1-1; D remains ambiguous. The CDR3 runs 12 residues. CDR1 MNHNY and CDR2 SVGAGI come from the germline V gene (reference sequence). V lost 0 bases and J lost 7, with 6 bases in between. CDR3 coding DNA: TGTGCCAGCAGTTACTCTGGGGATGAAGCTTTCTTT. This sequence encodes CASSYSGDEAFF.

This chain uses TRBV7-9 with TRBJ1-2; D unclear. Germline-derived CDR1 and CDR2 are SEHNR and FQNEAQ (reference sequence). The CDR3 has 14 amino acids. Trimming left V 5 bases short and J 8 bases short, with 18 bases between. CDR3 DNA: TGTGCCAGCAGCCCCGGGGATCCTTCAAAGGGCTACACCTTC. As protein: CASSPGDPSKGYTF.

This chain joins TRBV13 and TRBJ1-1; unclear D gene. The CDR3 has 13 residues. Germline assignment: CDR1 PRHDT and CDR2 FYEKMQ (reference sequence). V lost 5 bases and J 2 bases, leaving 9 bases between the germline ends. The CDR3 DNA follows: TGTGCCAGCAGCCCCCTCCAAAACACTGAAGCTTTCTTT. Its protein is CASSPLQNTEAFF.

The genes are TRBV27 and TRBJ1-4, with D unclear. V was clipped by 3 bases and J by 3 bases, with 11 bases between them. CDR1 and CDR2 (germline): MNHEY, SMNVEV (reference sequence). The CDR3 covers 15 residues. CDR3 protein: CASSFVGGANEKLFF. The CDR3, as DNA: TGTGCCAGCAGTTTTGTCGGCGGGGCTAATGAAAAACTGTTTTTT.

This clone has more than one count but fewer than ten. The chain carries TRBV5-1 and TRBJ1-1; 7 nucleotides match TRBD1. Trimming at V came to 4 bases and at J to 4 bases, leaving 13 bases not matched to a gene. CDR1 and CDR2 (germline): SGHRS, YFSETQ. There are 16 residues in the CDR3. Here the CDR3 reads CASSILTGAAGTEAFF. CDR3 nucleotide sequence: TGCGCCAGCAGCATACTCACAGGGGCGGCGGGCACTGAAGCTTTCTTT.

The rearrangement joins TRBV7-9 to TRBJ1-2; D is unclear. The germline gives CDR1 SEHNR, CDR2 FQNEAQ (reference sequence). Between the trimmed V and J ends, which lost 5 bases and 4 bases, there was a span of 11 bases. CDR3 size: 13 residues. The CDR3 nucleotides read TGTGCCAGCAGCCCCCAGACGGCCTATGGCTACACCTTC. Its translation: CASSPQTAYGYTF.

The chain joins TRBV18 to TRBJ2-5; D ambiguous. The germline CDR1 and CDR2 sequences are KGHSH and LQKENI. The CDR3 has 11 amino acids. The germline V and J ends were trimmed by 3 bases and 3 bases, with 2 bases remaining between them. DNA for the CDR3: TGTGCCAGCTCACCCAAAGAGACCCAGTACTTC. Translation gives CASSPKETQYF. The whole variable domain, filled in from reference TRBV18 and TRBJ2-5, reads NAGVMQNPRHLVRRRGQEARLRCSPMKGHSHVYWYRQLPEEGLKFMVYLQKENIIDESGMPKERFSAEFPKEGPSILRIQQVVRGDSAAYFCASSPKETQYFGPGTRLLVL.

This clone was counted a single time. The chain recombines TRBV4-3 with TRBJ1-4; D unclear. The CDR3 runs to 13 residues. V was trimmed by 5 bases and J by 11 bases, leaving 15 bases between them. Looked up from germline, CDR1 is LGHNA and CDR2 is YSLEER. The CDR3, as DNA: TGCGCCAGCAGCAGCTCTCGAGCTCGGAAACTGTTTTTT. Amino acids: CASSSSRARKLFF.

The chain is built from TRBV27 and TRBJ2-7; 12 nucleotides match TRBD1. V shed 5 bases, J shed 5 bases, and the junction held 7 bases outside the gene matches. CDR3 length: 15 amino acids. Germline-derived CDR1 and CDR2 are MNHEY and SMNVEV (reference sequence). The CDR3 coding sequence is TGTGCCAGCAGTCCGGGGACAGGGGGCGCCGACGAGCAGTACTTC. Encoded protein: CASSPGTGGADEQYF.